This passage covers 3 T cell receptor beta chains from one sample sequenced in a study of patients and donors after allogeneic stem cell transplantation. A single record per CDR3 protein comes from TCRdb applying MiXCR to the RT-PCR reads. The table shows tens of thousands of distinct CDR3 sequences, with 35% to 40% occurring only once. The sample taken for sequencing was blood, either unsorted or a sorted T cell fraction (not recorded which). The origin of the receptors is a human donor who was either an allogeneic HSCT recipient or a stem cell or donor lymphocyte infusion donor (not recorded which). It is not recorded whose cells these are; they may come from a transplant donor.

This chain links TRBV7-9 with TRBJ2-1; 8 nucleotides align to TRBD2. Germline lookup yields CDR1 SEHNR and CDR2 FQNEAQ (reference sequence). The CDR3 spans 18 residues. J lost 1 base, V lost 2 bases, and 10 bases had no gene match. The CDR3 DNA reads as TGTGCCAGCAGCTTACCCCTGAGACTAGCGCCATCCTACAATGAGCAGTTCTTC. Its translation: CASSLPLRLAPSYNEQFF. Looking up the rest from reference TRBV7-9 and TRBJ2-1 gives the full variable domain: DTGVSQNPRHKITKRGQNVTFRCDPISEHNRLYWYRQTLGQGPEFLTYFQNEAQLEKSRLLSDRFSAERPKGSFSTLEIQRTEQGDSAMYLCASSLPLRLAPSYNEQFFGPGTRLTVL.

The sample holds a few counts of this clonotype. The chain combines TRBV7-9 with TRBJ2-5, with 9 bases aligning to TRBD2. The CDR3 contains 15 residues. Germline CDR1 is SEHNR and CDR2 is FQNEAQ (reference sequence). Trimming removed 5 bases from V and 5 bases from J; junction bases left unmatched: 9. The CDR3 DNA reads TGTGCCAGCAGCCTTGTAGCGGGAGTGCGCGAGACCCAGTACTTC. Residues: CASSLVAGVRETQYF.

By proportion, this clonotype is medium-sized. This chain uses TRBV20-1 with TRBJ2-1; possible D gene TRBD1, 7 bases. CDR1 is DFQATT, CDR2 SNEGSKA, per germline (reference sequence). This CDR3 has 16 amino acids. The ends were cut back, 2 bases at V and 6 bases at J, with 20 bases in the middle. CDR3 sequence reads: CSARREAFRTGNEQFF. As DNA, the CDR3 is TGCAGTGCTAGAAGGGAGGCTTTTAGGACAGGCAATGAGCAGTTCTTC.